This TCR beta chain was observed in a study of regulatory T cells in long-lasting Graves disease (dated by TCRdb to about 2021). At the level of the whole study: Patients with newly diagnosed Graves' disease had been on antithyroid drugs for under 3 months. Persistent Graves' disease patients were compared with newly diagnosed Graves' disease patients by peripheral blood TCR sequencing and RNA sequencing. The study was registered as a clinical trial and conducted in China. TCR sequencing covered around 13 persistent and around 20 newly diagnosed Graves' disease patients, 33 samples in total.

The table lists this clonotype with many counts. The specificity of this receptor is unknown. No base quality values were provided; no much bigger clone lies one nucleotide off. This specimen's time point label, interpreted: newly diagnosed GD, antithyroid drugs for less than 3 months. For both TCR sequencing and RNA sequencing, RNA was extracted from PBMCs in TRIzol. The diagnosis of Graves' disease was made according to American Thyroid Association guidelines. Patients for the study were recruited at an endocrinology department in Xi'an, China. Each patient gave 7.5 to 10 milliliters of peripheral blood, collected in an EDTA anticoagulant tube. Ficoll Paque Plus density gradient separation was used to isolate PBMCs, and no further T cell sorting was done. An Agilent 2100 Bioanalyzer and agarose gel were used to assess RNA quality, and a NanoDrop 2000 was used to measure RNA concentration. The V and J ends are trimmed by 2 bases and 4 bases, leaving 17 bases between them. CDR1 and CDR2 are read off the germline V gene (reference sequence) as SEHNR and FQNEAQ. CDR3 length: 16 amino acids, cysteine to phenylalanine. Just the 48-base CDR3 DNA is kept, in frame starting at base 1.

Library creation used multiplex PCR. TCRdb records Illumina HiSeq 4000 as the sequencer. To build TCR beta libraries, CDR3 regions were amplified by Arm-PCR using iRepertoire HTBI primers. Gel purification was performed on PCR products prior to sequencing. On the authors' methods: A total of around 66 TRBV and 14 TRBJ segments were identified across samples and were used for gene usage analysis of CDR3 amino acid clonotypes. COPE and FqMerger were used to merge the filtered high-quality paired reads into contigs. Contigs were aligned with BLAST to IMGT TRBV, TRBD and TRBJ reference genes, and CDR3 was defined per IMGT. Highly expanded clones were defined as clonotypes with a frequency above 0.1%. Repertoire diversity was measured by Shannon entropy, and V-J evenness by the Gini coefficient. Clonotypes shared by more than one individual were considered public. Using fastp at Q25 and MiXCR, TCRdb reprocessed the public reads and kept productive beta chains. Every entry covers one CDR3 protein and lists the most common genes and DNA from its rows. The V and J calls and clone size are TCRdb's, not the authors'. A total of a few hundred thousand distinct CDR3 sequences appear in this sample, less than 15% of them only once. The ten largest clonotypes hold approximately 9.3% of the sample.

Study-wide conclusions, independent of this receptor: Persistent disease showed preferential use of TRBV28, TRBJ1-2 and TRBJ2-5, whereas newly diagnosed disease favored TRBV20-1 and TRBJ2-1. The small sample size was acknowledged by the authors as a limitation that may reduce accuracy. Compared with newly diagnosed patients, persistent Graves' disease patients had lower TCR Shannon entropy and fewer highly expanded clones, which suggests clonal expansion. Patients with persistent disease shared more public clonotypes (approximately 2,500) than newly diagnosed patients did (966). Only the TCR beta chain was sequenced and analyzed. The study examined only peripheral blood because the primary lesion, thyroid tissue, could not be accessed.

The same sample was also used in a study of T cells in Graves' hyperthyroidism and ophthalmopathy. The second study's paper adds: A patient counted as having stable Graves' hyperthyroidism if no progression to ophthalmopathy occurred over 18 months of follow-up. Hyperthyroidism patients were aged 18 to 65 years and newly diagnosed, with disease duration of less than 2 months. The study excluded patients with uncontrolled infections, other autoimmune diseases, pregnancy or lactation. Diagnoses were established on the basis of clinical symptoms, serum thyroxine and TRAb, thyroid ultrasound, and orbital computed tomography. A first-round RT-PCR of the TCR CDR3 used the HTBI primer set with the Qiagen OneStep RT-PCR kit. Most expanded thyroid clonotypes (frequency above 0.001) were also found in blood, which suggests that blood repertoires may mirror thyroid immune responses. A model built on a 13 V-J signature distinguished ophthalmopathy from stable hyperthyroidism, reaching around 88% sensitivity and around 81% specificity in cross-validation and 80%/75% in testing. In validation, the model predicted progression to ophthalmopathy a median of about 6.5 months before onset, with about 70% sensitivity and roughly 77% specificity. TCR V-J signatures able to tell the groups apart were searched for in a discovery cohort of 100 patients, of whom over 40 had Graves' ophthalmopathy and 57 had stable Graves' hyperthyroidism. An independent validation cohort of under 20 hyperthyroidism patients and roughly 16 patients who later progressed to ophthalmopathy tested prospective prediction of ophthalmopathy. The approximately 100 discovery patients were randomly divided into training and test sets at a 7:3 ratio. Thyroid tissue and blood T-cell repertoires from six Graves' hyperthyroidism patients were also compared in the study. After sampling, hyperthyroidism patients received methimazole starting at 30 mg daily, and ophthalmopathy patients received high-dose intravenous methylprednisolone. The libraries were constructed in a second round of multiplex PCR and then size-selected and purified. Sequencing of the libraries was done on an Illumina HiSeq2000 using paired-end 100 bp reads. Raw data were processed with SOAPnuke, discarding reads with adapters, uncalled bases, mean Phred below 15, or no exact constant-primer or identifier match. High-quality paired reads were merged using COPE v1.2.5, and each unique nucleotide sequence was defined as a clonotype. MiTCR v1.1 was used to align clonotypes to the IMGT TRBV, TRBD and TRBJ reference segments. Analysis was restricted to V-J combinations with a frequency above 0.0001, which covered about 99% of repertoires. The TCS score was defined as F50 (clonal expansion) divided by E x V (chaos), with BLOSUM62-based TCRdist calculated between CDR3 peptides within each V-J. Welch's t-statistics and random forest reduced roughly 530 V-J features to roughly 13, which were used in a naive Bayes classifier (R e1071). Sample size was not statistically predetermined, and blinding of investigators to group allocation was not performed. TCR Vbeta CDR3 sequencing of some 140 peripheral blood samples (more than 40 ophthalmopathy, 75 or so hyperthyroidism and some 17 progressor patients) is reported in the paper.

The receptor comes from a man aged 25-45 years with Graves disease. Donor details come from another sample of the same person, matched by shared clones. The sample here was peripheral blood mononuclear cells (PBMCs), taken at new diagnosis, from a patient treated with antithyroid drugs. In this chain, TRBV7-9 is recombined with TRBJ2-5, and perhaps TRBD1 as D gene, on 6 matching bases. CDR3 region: CASSLRDIRRSETQYF. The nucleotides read TGTGCCAGCAGCTTACGGGACATCCGAAGGTCAGAGACCCAGTACTTC.